This TCR beta chain is drawn from a study of radiotherapy plus CTLA-4 blockade in lung cancer. Study details: Objective responses were observed in approximately 20% of patients, and disease control was achieved by 31%.

Broader study findings: There was expansion of tumor-derived TCR clones in blood after radiotherapy plus ipilimumab. Early blood T cell clone dynamics reportedly forecast response best, with interferon-beta.

Chemo-refractory metastatic non-small-cell lung cancer patients were treated with focal radiation plus CTLA-4 blockade with ipilimumab. Only in-frame clones appear in the TCRdb table, and some are missing; sequencing was by immunoSEQ multiplex PCR. Of tens of thousands of clones listed, 60% to 75% were seen once; the top ten hold 4.7%. About this clone itself: Its antigen is undetermined.

Trimming cost V 5 bases and J 5 bases, with 12 bases left between them. This CDR3 has 13 amino acids. The germline V gene has CDR1 MNHNS and CDR2 SASEGT. This specimen consisted of peripheral blood, obtained from a patient treated with radiotherapy plus ipilimumab. This receptor was identified in a human donor with non-small cell lung cancer whose response to radiotherapy plus ipilimumab could not be evaluated. This rearrangement joins TRBV6-1 to TRBJ2-5; D might be TRBD1 (7 bases). The CDR3 DNA reads TGTGCCAGCAGTTGGGACAGCGGGGAGACCCAGTACTTC. Translating it yields CASSWDSGETQYF.